These T cell receptor beta chains were read from a single sample in a study of long-term antiretroviral therapy in people with HIV. Some clones are missing from TCRdb's copy, which holds only in-frame ones; the method was immunoSEQ multiplex PCR. The table includes roughly 16,000 clones, 65% to 85% detected once. Specimen: unsorted PBMCs, collected 0.1 years before starting antiretroviral therapy. Source of these receptors: a man aged 18 to 30 with HIV. The CDR3 runs from the conserved cysteine through the conserved F or W. Each record gives: D gene, V gene, J gene, CDR3 protein, CDR3 DNA. The D gene is left open where the match is weak.

>.|TRBV9|TRBJ1-1
CASSVDKATEAFF
TGTGCCAGCAGCGTAGATAAGGCCACTGAAGCTTTCTTT
>TRBD1|TRBV19|TRBJ2-2
CATDRGGPNTGELFF
TGTGCCACCGACAGGGGGGGGCCAAACACCGGGGAGCTGTTTTTT
>TRBD1|TRBV23-1|TRBJ1-6
CASSHQDDRDNSPLHF
TGCGCCAGCAGTCATCAAGACGACAGGGATAATTCACCCCTCCACTTT
>TRBD1|TRBV5-6|TRBJ1-2
CASSLQGVGYTF
TGTGCCAGCAGCTTACAGGGGGTCGGCTACACCTTC
>.|TRBV7-3|TRBJ2-1
CASSLSSQIYNEQFF
TGTGCCAGCAGCTTAAGCTCCCAGATTTACAATGAGCAGTTCTTC
>.|TRBV18|TRBJ2-5
CASSSRQGRGKTQYF
TGTGCCAGCTCATCTCGACAGGGGAGGGGAAAGACCCAGTACTTC
>.|TRBV4-1|TRBJ2-7
CASSQYHPTADEQYF
TGCGCCAGCAGCCAATACCACCCAACTGCCGACGAGCAGTACTTC
>.|TRBV11-2|TRBJ2-1
CASSPTSRGTYNEQFF
TGTGCCAGCAGCCCAACCTCGAGGGGGACCTACAATGAGCAGTTCTTC
>.|TRBV4-2|TRBJ1-3
CASSQGGAGNTIYF
TGTGCCAGCAGCCAAGGAGGGGCTGGAAACACCATATATTTT
>.|TRBV5-4|TRBJ2-3
CASSWWTEGDTQYF
TGTGCCAGCAGCTGGTGGACTGAGGGGGATACGCAGTATTTT
>TRBD1|TRBV19|TRBJ1-2
CASSMSDRGQLNGYTF
TGTGCCAGTAGTATGTCCGACAGGGGGCAATTGAATGGCTACACCTTC
>TRBD2|TRBV27|TRBJ2-7
CASSLSASGSGDEQYF
TGTGCCAGCAGTTTATCGGCTAGCGGGAGTGGCGACGAGCAGTACTTC